Below are 17 T cell receptor beta chains sequenced from a single sample in a study of blood T cells in healthy people across ages (dated by TCRdb to the mid-2010s). Libraries came from 5' RACE. Sequencing was carried out with an Illumina HiSeq 2500. A second roughly 7 to 12 cycle PCR used a sample-barcoded 5' primer and a J-beta primer mix. TCRdb itself trimmed the public reads at Q25 with fastp, ran MiXCR and retained productive beta chains. Every entry covers one CDR3 protein and lists the most common genes and DNA from its rows. Recorded for this sample are approximately 850,000 distinct CDR3 sequences; more than 40% of them occurred a single time. About 21% of the sample is in the top ten clones. The source material was blood. The receptors here all came from a man aged 55 to 69 in good health.

J is TRBJ1-5 and V is TRBV7-2; D possibly corresponds to TRBD1 (5 bases). V lost 4 bases and J lost 7, with 14 bases in between. The CDR3 length is 14 residues. The germline CDR1 and CDR2 sequences are SGHTA and FQGNSA. The CDR3 protein is CASSSREGGQPQHF. Written as DNA, the CDR3 is TGTGCCAGCAGCTCCAGGGAGGGCGGGCAGCCCCAGCATTTT.

This clonotype was recorded many times. This chain links TRBV27 with TRBJ2-7; 8 bases match TRBD1. The CDR3 spans 14 residues. V was pared by 5 bases and J by 6 bases, with 9 bases of the junction left unmatched. The germline gives CDR1 MNHEY, CDR2 SMNVEV (reference sequence). The CDR3 loop reads CASSPGTGLVEQYF. CDR3 DNA: TGTGCCAGCAGTCCCGGGACAGGTCTCGTCGAGCAGTACTTC.

This clonotype has only a few counts. The J gene is TRBJ1-2, the V gene TRBV4-3; D unclear. This CDR3 is 16 amino acids long. CDR1 LGHNA and CDR2 YSLEER come from the germline V gene. V lost 0 bases and J lost 2, with 13 bases in between. CDR3 sequence: CASSQDLATANYGYTF. CDR3 nucleotide sequence: TGCGCCAGCAGCCAAGATCTCGCGACGGCCAACTATGGCTACACCTTC.

The gene calls are TRBV9 and TRBJ1-1, with D unclear. V was pared by 0 bases and J by 1 base, with 7 bases between. The length of the CDR3 is 14 residues. CDR1 is SGDLS, CDR2 YYNGEE, per germline. CDR3 sequence reads: CASSVVSRNTEAFF. For the CDR3, the DNA is TGTGCCAGCAGCGTAGTCTCCAGGAACACTGAAGCTTTCTTT.

On this clonotype itself: One end of the junction fails to match germline, which may point to a read error. The CDR3 nucleotides are TGCACCAGCAGCCAAGACCCGGGCTACGAGCAGTACTTC. Amino acids: CTSSQDPGYEQYF. The genes are TRBV4-1 and TRBJ2-7, with D uncertain. The germline gives CDR1 MGHRA, CDR2 YSYEKL. The CDR3 length is 13 residues.

The chain carries TRBV7-2 and TRBJ2-1; maybe TRBD1 (6 bases). TRBJ2-7 matches the DNA end more closely, so the J call is doubtful. The length of the CDR3 is 16 residues. Germline assignment: CDR1 SGHTA and CDR2 FQGNSA. CDR3 nucleotide sequence: TGTGCCAGCAGCTTAGCTTCAGGGGACCGGGGCTACGAGCAGTACTTC. Amino acids: CASSLASGDRGYEQYF.

The chain recombines TRBV5-6 with TRBJ2-4; D may match TRBD1 or TRBD2 (7 bases each). This CDR3 spans 13 amino acids. From germline, CDR1 is SGHDT and CDR2 YYEEEE. With 7 bases removed from V and 6 bases from J, the gap between germline ends came to 14 bases. The DNA of the CDR3 is TGTGCCAGCGAAAGGGAGGGGGCAAACATTCAGTACTTC. Amino acid sequence: CASEREGANIQYF.

In the case of this clonotype: Its ends do not fully match the called genes, so a read error is possible. The gene calls are TRBV5-1 and TRBJ1-1; D gene ambiguous. Germline V gene lookup returns CDR1 SGHRS and CDR2 YFSETQ. CDR3 length: 12 amino acids. The CDR3 reads CAGSLGETEAFF. CDR3 DNA sequence: TGCGCCGGCAGCTTGGGTGAGACTGAAGCTTTCTTT.

This chain links TRBV12-3 or TRBV12-4 with TRBJ2-1; 7 bases are shared with TRBD1. The CDR3 is made up of 15 amino acids. With 10 bases clipped from V and 1 base from J, the junction kept 10 bases outside the gene matches. The CDR3 nucleotides are TGTGCCACTAGACCCGGGACAGCGTCCTACAATGAGCAGTTCTTC. This encodes CATRPGTASYNEQFF.

CDR3 coding DNA: TGTGCCAGCAGCTTAGGTTACCTGAACACAGATACGCAGTATTTT. Protein: CASSLGYLNTDTQYF. The V call is TRBV7-3, the J call TRBJ2-3, with D unclear. This CDR3 is 15 amino acids long. The germline V and J ends were trimmed by 2 bases and 2 bases, with 11 bases remaining between them. From germline, CDR1 is SGHTA and CDR2 FQGTGA. The full variable domain, rest sourced from reference TRBV7-3 and TRBJ2-3, is GAGVSQTPSNKVTEKGKYVELRCDPISGHTALYWYRQSLGQGPEFLIYFQGTGAADDSGLPNDRFFAVRPEGSVSTLKIQRTERGDSAVYLCASSLGYLNTDTQYFGPGTRLTVL.

Note on this clonotype: Possible read error: a much larger clone is one base away. V usage is TRBV10-2 and J usage is TRBJ2-7; 7 positions agree with TRBD1. Germline values: CDR1 WSHSY, CDR2 SAAADI. The CDR3 contains 13 residues. The CDR3 loop is CTSSVGQAYEQYF. In DNA form, the CDR3 reads TGCACCAGCAGTGTTGGACAGGCCTACGAGCAGTACTTC.

The table lists this clonotype with a few counts. This chain connects TRBV5-1 to TRBJ2-7; tentative D call: TRBD2 (6 bases). The tail of the sequence fits TRBJ2-5 better, so the J call may be wrong. CDR3 length: 14 amino acids. Germline CDR1 and CDR2: SGHRS and YFSETQ. The CDR3 protein is CASSSSGLSETQYF. CDR3 bases: TGCGCCAGCAGCTCCAGCGGGCTATCGGAGACCCAGTACTTC.

V and J are TRBV20-1 and TRBJ2-1; 8 bases align to TRBD2. The CDR3 consists of 15 residues. Trimming cost V 4 bases and J 4 bases; bases outside gene matches: 9. CDR1 and CDR2 from the germline V gene are DFQATT and SNEGSKA (reference sequence). The CDR3 loop is CSATPGTRPYNEQFF. Here the CDR3 DNA reads TGCAGTGCTACACCCGGGACTAGGCCGTACAATGAGCAGTTCTTC.

The V gene is TRBV3-1, the J gene TRBJ2-3; 15 nucleotides agree with TRBD2. The germline V gene encodes CDR1 LGHDT and CDR2 YNNKEL (reference sequence). V gave up 4 bases and J gave up 4 bases; unmatched junction bases: 6. The CDR3 has 17 amino acids. In DNA form, the CDR3 reads TGTGCCAGCAGCCCACGGACTAGCGGGGGGGAGGCAGATACGCAGTATTTT. This sequence encodes CASSPRTSGGEADTQYF.

The chain joins TRBV29-1 to TRBJ2-1; D might be TRBD2 (5 bases). Trimming took off 8 bases at V and 13 bases at J, with 15 bases between the two ends. The germline CDR1 and CDR2 sequences are SQVTM and ANQGSEA. This CDR3 comprises 10 residues. CDR3 sequence (DNA): TGCAGCACCTCTAGGGAGACCCAGTTCTTC. Encoded protein: CSTSRETQFF.

This clonotype appeared a few times. The chain recombines TRBV7-8 with TRBJ2-7; 10 nucleotides align to TRBD1. The CDR3 totals 16 residues. Germline CDR1 reads SGHVS; CDR2 reads FQNEAQ. Unmatched junction bases numbered 12, after V lost 4 bases and J lost 6 bases. Here the CDR3 reads CASSSFRDRGYGEQYF. In DNA, the CDR3 is TGTGCCAGCAGCTCGTTCCGGGACAGGGGTTACGGCGAGCAGTACTTC.

This clonotype was detected once. A read error may be the cause here, since a much bigger clone is one base away. This chain joins TRBV12-3 or TRBV12-4 and TRBJ2-5, with D unresolved. The end of the DNA is better explained by TRBJ2-1, so the J call may be wrong. CDR3 size: 13 residues. The chain's CDR3 is CASSAAGLETQFF. The CDR3 DNA is TGTGCCAGCAGTGCGGCAGGCCTAGAGACCCAGTTCTTC.